This passage covers 2 T cell receptor beta chains from one sample sequenced in a study of cytomegalovirus exposure and HLA in healthy donors. PCR amplification relied on 60 Vbeta primers (plus 13 Jbeta primers). Measured with immunoSEQ multiplex PCR; TCRdb has only the in-frame clones, and not every one. The table includes more than 150,000 clones, 75% to 80% detected once. The sequenced material came from PBMCs. The receptors shown here come from a man aged 45 to 65 in good health and CMV-seropositive.

The chain uses TRBV7-9 and TRBJ2-2, with no clear D. Trimming stripped 4 bases from V and 2 bases from J, with 2 bases between. CDR3 length: 12 residues. Germline V CDR1 and CDR2: SEHNR, FQNEAQ (reference sequence). CDR3 bases: TGTGCCAGCAGCTCTAACACCGGGGAGCTGTTTTTT. It codes for CASSSNTGELFF.

This clone has only one observation. The chain employs TRBV6-4 and TRBJ1-1, with D tentatively TRBD1 (6 bases). The CDR3 spans 14 residues. V was clipped by 7 bases and J by 1 base, with 13 bases between them. Per germline, CDR1 MRHNA and CDR2 SNTAGT. CDR3 coding DNA: TGTGCCAGCACTCCTTCACAGGGGAACACTGAAGCTTTCTTT. This codes for CASTPSQGNTEAFF.